These 25 T cell receptor beta chains share one sample of origin, sequenced in a study of metastatic and nonmetastatic thyroid tumors. Treatment of any kind had been given to no patient before thyroid surgery. TCRdb re-called the PCR reads with MiXCR. This sample has about 32,000 clones, with 7.4% found just once. What was sequenced was blood. The receptors were gathered from a female donor with papillary thyroid cancer or a benign thyroid nodule (not recorded which). Some clones in this sample may be carry-over from other donors' samples.

This clone was seen ten or more times. The chain is built from TRBV12-3 or TRBV12-4 and TRBJ1-1; 7 nucleotides match TRBD1. The CDR3 sequence is 14 residues long. The ends lost 5 bases at V and 0 bases at J; junction bases unmatched: 3. CDR3 DNA: TGTGCCAGCAGTCCGGGGACAGTGAACACTGAAGCTTTCTTT. Translating gives CASSPGTVNTEAFF.

This clone has at least ten counts. This chain links TRBV20-1 with TRBJ2-3, with a possible D match to TRBD2 (7 bases). Germline CDR1 DFQATT, CDR2 SNEGSKA (reference sequence). V was cut by 6 bases and J by 4 bases, with 17 bases left in between. CDR3 length equals 14 residues. CDR3 in amino acids: CSAPPGGRADTQYF. The CDR3 region has the DNA TGCAGTGCCCCGCCCGGGGGGCGAGCAGATACGCAGTATTTT.

This clone has at least ten counts. V gene TRBV7-9 combines with J gene TRBJ1-3; D possibly corresponds to TRBD1 (5 bases). Looked up from germline, CDR1 is SEHNR and CDR2 is FQNEAQ (reference sequence). There are 13 residues in the CDR3. The germline V and J ends were trimmed by 11 bases and 5 bases, with 16 bases remaining between them. CDR3 loop: CAAGIGQRNTIYF. As DNA, the CDR3 is TGTGCCGCAGGGATCGGGCAGAGAAACACCATATATTTT.

This clone was detected only a few times. A much more abundant neighbour one base away suggests this may be a read error. The CDR3 carries no conserved terminal phenylalanine or tryptophan, so it likely arises from a read error. The rearrangement joins TRBV11-2 to TRBJ1-5, with 7 positions matching TRBD1. The CDR3 consists of 17 residues. Germline V gene lookup returns CDR1 SGHAT and CDR2 FQNNGV. V was pared by 3 bases and J by 2 bases, with 10 bases of the junction left unmatched. Written as DNA, the CDR3 is TGTGCCAGCAGCTTGGATGGGGACAGTCGAGGCAATCAGCCCCAGCATTCT. Its protein is CASSLDGDSRGNQPQHS.

This chain links TRBV2 with TRBJ1-2, with 7 bases lining up with TRBD1. Germline V gene sequence: CDR1 SNHLY, CDR2 FYNNEI. The CDR3 has 16 amino acids. J lost 2 bases, V lost 6 bases, and 12 bases had no gene match. The CDR3 DNA reads as TGTGCCAGCAGCCAAGCGGGGACAGTCTCCAACTATGGCTACACCTTC. Translated, it gives CASSQAGTVSNYGYTF.

The chain links TRBV4-1 to TRBJ2-7; possibly TRBD2 for D (6 bases). Looked up from germline, CDR1 is MGHRA and CDR2 is YSYEKL. V lost 2 bases, J lost 3 bases, and 23 bases lay in between. The CDR3 length is 18 residues. The DNA of the CDR3 is TGCGCCAGCAGCCAACCCCTTCCGGGAATAACGGGAGTCTACGAGCAGTACTTC. It specifies CASSQPLPGITGVYEQYF.

This clone was detected only a few times. This rearrangement joins TRBV19 to TRBJ1-5; D may be TRBD1 (5 bases). This CDR3 contains 16 residues. Per the germline V gene, CDR1 is LNHDA and CDR2 is SQIVND (reference sequence). Between the trimmed V and J ends, which lost 4 bases and 0 bases, there was a span of 13 bases. The CDR3 nucleotides read TGTGCCAGTAGTAACACAGGCTCTTATAGCAATCAGCCCCAGCATTTT. This translates into CASSNTGSYSNQPQHF.

This clone was found a few times. A clone one base away is much larger, so this may be a read error. The V call is TRBV12-3 or TRBV12-4, the J call TRBJ2-3; 10 bases are a match to TRBD2. With V trimmed by 5 bases and J by 3 bases, 2 bases remained unmatched. This CDR3 spans 14 amino acids. The CDR3, as DNA: TGTGCCAGCAGTGCTAGCGGGAGTACAGATACGCAGTATTTT. Translated: CASSASGSTDTQYF.

This clone was counted at least ten times. The CDR3 nucleotides read TGTGCCACCAGTGATTTGAACAGACAGGGCGACTATGGCTACACCTTC. Translated: CATSDLNRQGDYGYTF. V gene TRBV24-1 combines with J gene TRBJ1-2, with 7 nucleotides matching TRBD1. Germline CDR1 reads KGHDR; CDR2 reads SFDVKD. Losses at the gene ends were 0 bases for V and 3 bases for J; bases not matched to a gene: 6. The CDR3 sequence is 16 residues long.

This clone was counted ten times or more. This chain connects TRBV5-1 to TRBJ2-7; 11 positions match TRBD2. The CDR3 is 14 amino acids. V gave up 5 bases and J gave up 3 bases; unmatched junction bases: 4. Per germline, CDR1 SGHRS and CDR2 YFSETQ. The CDR3 coding sequence is TGCGCCAGCAGACTGGGACTAGCGGACTACGAGCAGTACTTC. Residues: CASRLGLADYEQYF.

Many counts were recorded for this clone. The chain carries TRBV2 and TRBJ1-5; 7 nucleotides line up with TRBD1. The CDR3 loop spans 13 amino acids. J lost 7 bases, V lost 6 bases, and 6 bases had no gene match. Looked up from germline, CDR1 is SNHLY and CDR2 is FYNNEI. CDR3 DNA: TGTGCCAGCAGAGGGGACAGATTACAGCCCCAGCATTTT. Amino acids: CASRGDRLQPQHF.

This clone was recorded a few times. The J gene is TRBJ2-7, the V gene TRBV19, with 9 bases aligning to TRBD1. The J segment lost 5 bases and the V segment lost 7 bases, leaving 12 bases of the junction unmatched. This CDR3 comprises 15 residues. Germline CDR1 reads LNHDA; CDR2 reads SQIVND (reference sequence). The CDR3 spells CASTRFYRGLHEQYF. CDR3 bases: TGTGCCAGTACTAGATTTTACAGGGGGCTCCACGAGCAGTACTTC.

This clone was seen many times. The chain has TRBV7-8 and TRBJ1-1; D unresolved. The germline V gene has CDR1 SGHVS and CDR2 FQNEAQ. V was clipped by 7 bases and J by 5 bases, with 23 bases between them. The CDR3 runs 16 residues. CDR3 sequence: CASTQPDRGGGTEAFF. CDR3 bases: TGTGCCAGCACCCAACCCGATCGGGGAGGAGGGACTGAAGCTTTCTTT.

This clone was observed many times. This chain joins TRBV14 and TRBJ2-1, with TRBD1 matching 9 bases. Germline values: CDR1 SGHDN, CDR2 FVKESK. CDR3 length: 16 residues. Trimming removed 1 base from V and 7 bases from J; junction bases left unmatched: 8. CDR3 amino acids: CASSQAWDRAGNEQFF. As DNA, the CDR3 is TGTGCCAGCAGCCAAGCGTGGGACAGGGCCGGGAATGAGCAGTTCTTC.

This clone has a count of ten or more. The V and J genes are TRBV3-1 and TRBJ2-7; TRBD1 is a possible D gene (6 bases). V lost 3 bases, J lost 2 bases, and 20 bases lay in between. The germline V gene has CDR1 LGHDT and CDR2 YNNKEL (reference sequence). CDR3 length: 17 residues. The CDR3 reads CASSHPPGQGIPYEQYF. In DNA, the CDR3 is TGTGCCAGCAGCCATCCACCGGGACAAGGGATTCCCTACGAGCAGTACTTC.

A few counts support this clone. This could be a read error, since a much larger clone is one nucleotide away. The rearrangement links TRBV20-1 to TRBJ1-2; D may be TRBD1 (5 bases). In germline, CDR1 is DFQATT, CDR2 SNEGSKA (reference sequence). CDR3 length equals 15 residues. CDR3 residues: CSADGSGGGNYGHTF. The CDR3 DNA follows: TGCAGTGCTGACGGATCTGGGGGGGGTAACTATGGCCACACCTTC.

Many counts were recorded for this clone. The chain links TRBV19 to TRBJ1-2; D is unclear. CDR1 LNHDA and CDR2 SQIVND come from the germline V gene (reference sequence). There are 15 residues in the CDR3. The germline V and J ends were trimmed by 9 bases and 0 bases, with 17 bases remaining between them. In nucleotides, the CDR3 is TGTGCCAGCCGGACCGGTGACGGATCTAACTATGGCTACACCTTC. This codes for CASRTGDGSNYGYTF.

This clone showed up many times. V usage is TRBV7-2 and J usage is TRBJ2-1; no firm D call. The CDR3 consists of 13 residues. V lost 1 base to trimming and J lost 8 bases, with 9 bases between them. CDR1 is SGHTA and CDR2 is FQGNSA in the germline V gene. The CDR3 loop is CASSLVGVHEQFF. The DNA for the CDR3 is TGTGCCAGCAGCTTAGTTGGAGTTCATGAGCAGTTCTTC.

This clone was detected many times. The genes are TRBV5-1 and TRBJ2-7; 10 positions match TRBD2. Looked up from germline, CDR1 is SGHRS and CDR2 is YFSETQ. The V gene end was trimmed by 3 bases and the J gene end by 5 bases; junction bases not matched to a gene: 11. The CDR3 has 16 residues. CDR3 nucleotides: TGCGCCAGCAGCTCACCCCCCAGCGGGAGGGTAAACGAGCAGTACTTC. Protein product: CASSSPPSGRVNEQYF.

This clone has ten or more counts. The V and J genes are TRBV5-1 and TRBJ2-2; 9 bases line up with TRBD1. Trimming removed 2 bases from V and 3 bases from J; junction bases left unmatched: 2. The CDR3 is 15 amino acids. Germline CDR1 and CDR2: SGHRS and YFSETQ. CDR3 loop: CASSFRTGDTGELFF. In DNA form, the CDR3 reads TGCGCCAGCAGCTTTCGGACAGGGGACACCGGGGAGCTGTTTTTT.

This clone was counted many times. The CDR3 sequence: CASSQVLGRVYEQYF. The CDR3 bases are TGCGCCAGCAGCCAAGTGTTGGGCAGGGTTTACGAGCAGTACTTC. The chain links TRBV4-3 to TRBJ2-7, with a possible D match to TRBD1 (5 bases). The CDR3 is made up of 15 amino acids. Germline V lookup: CDR1 LGHNA, CDR2 YSLEER. V was clipped by 1 base and J by 4 bases, with 14 bases between them.

This clone was picked up many times. The V call is TRBV11-2, the J call TRBJ1-6; D not resolved. V lost 5 bases and J lost 11, with 16 bases in between. Per germline, CDR1 SGHAT and CDR2 FQNNGV. The CDR3 is made up of 14 amino acids. The CDR3 sequence: CASSLRTGGPPLHF. CDR3 sequence (DNA): TGTGCCAGCAGCCTCCGGACGGGTGGGCCACCCCTCCACTTT.

This clone appeared many times. The rearrangement uses TRBV27 and TRBJ2-1; D is perhaps TRBD1 (6 bases). Between the trimmed V and J ends, which lost 6 bases and 7 bases, there was a span of 16 bases. Germline CDR1 MNHEY, CDR2 SMNVEV (reference sequence). CDR3 length equals 14 residues. Here the CDR3 reads CASRLGRGLNEQFF. The CDR3 coding sequence is TGTGCCAGCAGACTAGGAAGGGGGTTAAATGAGCAGTTCTTC.

There are many counts of this clone. The V and J genes are TRBV12-3 or TRBV12-4 and TRBJ1-3; no reliable D call. The V and J ends lost 4 bases and 0 bases respectively, with 16 bases between them. This CDR3 has 17 amino acids. The CDR3 protein is CASSSWGRASSGNTIYF. CDR3 in DNA: TGTGCCAGCAGTTCCTGGGGTCGGGCGAGCTCTGGAAACACCATATATTTT.

This clone has ten or more counts. J is TRBJ2-7 and V is TRBV7-9; a possible D gene is TRBD2 (6 bases). From germline, CDR1 is SEHNR and CDR2 FQNEAQ (reference sequence). The germline V and J ends were trimmed by 7 bases and 4 bases, with 14 bases remaining between them. This CDR3 is built from 13 residues. The CDR3 nucleotides are TGTGCCAGCACCCGCGGGATGGGATACGAGCAGTACTTC. Translating it yields CASTRGMGYEQYF.